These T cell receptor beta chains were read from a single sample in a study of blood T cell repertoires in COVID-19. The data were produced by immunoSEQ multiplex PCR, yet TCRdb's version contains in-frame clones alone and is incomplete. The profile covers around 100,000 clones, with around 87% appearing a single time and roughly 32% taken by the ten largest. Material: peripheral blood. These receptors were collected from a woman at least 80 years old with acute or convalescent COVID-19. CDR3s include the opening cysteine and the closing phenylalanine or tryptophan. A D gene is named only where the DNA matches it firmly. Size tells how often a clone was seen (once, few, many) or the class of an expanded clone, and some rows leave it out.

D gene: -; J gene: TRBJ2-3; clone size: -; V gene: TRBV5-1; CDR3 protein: CASSPPERSTDTQYF; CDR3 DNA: TGCGCCAGCAGCCCGCCCGAACGGAGCACAGATACGCAGTATTTT
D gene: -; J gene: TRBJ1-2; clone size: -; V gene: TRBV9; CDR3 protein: CASSVGTKNGYTF; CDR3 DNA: TGTGCCAGCAGCGTCGGGACAAAGAATGGCTACACCTTC
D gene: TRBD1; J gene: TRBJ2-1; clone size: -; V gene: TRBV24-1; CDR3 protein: CATRRGQGAYNEQFF; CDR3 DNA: TGTGCCACCAGAAGAGGACAGGGGGCCTACAATGAGCAGTTCTTC
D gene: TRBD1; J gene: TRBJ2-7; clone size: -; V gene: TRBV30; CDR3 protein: CAWRPTGLIYEQYF; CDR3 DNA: TGTGCCTGGAGACCGACAGGGCTCATCTACGAGCAGTACTTC
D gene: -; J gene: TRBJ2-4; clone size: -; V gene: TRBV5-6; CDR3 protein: CASSPQGGGIQYF; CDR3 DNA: TGTGCCAGCAGCCCACAGGGTGGGGGCATTCAGTACTTC
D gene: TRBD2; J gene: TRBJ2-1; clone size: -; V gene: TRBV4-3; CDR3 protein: CASSQFAGVSLNNEQFF; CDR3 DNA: TGCGCCAGCAGCCAATTTGCGGGGGTTTCTCTTAATAATGAGCAGTTCTTC
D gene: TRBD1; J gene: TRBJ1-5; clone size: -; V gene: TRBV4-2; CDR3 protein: CASSQEGANNQPQHF; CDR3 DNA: TGTGCCAGCAGCCAGGAGGGGGCAAATAATCAGCCCCAGCATTTT
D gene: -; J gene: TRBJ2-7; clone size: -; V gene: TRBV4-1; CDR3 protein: CASSLTESIAYEQYF; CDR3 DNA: TGCGCCAGCAGCCTCACAGAATCAATTGCCTACGAGCAGTACTTC
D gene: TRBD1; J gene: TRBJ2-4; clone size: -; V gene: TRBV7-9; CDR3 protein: CASSLGQGALHIQYF; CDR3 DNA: TGTGCCAGCAGCCTCGGACAGGGGGCTCTTCACATTCAGTACTTC
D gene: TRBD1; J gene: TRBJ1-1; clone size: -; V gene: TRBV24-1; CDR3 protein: CATSDPQSGQGQAFF; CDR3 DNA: TGTGCCACCAGTGATCCTCAATCGGGACAGGGCCAAGCTTTCTTT
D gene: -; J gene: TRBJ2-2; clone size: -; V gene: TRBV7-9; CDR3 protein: CASSLVENGELFF; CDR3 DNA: TGTGCCAGCAGCTTAGTCGAGAACGGGGAGCTGTTTTTT
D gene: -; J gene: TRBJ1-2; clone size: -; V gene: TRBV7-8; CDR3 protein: CASSIQGTGYTF; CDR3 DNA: TGTGCCAGCAGCATACAGGGTACGGGCTACACCTTC
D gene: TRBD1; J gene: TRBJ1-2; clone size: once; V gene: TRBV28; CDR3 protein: CASSLRPGQGDGYTF; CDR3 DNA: TGTGCCAGCAGTTTAAGACCGGGACAGGGGGATGGCTACACCTTC
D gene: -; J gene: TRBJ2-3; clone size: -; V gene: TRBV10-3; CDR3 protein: CATQPAGISTDTQYF; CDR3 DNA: TGTGCCACCCAACCAGCAGGGATTAGCACAGATACGCAGTATTTT
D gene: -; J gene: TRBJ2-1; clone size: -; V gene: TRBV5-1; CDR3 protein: CASSATSSEQFF; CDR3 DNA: TGCGCCAGCAGCGCGACTAGTAGTGAGCAGTTCTTC
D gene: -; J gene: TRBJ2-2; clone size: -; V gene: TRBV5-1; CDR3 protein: CASSHAAGSNTGELFF; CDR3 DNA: TGCGCCAGCAGCCACGCGGCGGGATCGAACACCGGGGAGCTGTTTTTT
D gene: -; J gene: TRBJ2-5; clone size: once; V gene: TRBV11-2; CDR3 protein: CASSRFTRQDQYF; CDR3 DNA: TGTGCCAGCAGCCGCTTCACCCGACAGGACCAGTACTTC
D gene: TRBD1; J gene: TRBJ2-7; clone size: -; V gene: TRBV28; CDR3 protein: CASSSPPGQGIYEQYF; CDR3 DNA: TGTGCCAGCAGTTCCCCCCCGGGACAGGGGATTTACGAGCAGTACTTC
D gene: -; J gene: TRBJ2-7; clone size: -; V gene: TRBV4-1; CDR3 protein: CASSQEGLAREQYF; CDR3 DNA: TGCGCCAGCAGCCAAGAGGGACTGGCTCGCGAGCAGTACTTC
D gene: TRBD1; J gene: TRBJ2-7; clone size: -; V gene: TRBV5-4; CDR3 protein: CASSTRQGYEQYF; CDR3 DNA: TGTGCCAGCAGCACCCGACAGGGTTACGAGCAGTACTTC
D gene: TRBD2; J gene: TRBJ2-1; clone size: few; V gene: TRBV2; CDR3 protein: CASSEAPAGVGNEQFF; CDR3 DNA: TGTGCCAGCAGTGAAGCACCAGCGGGGGTAGGCAATGAGCAGTTCTTC
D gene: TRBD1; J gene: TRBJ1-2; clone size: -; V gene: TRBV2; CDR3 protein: CASGQGARGYTF; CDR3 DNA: TGTGCCAGCGGACAGGGGGCGCGTGGCTACACCTTC
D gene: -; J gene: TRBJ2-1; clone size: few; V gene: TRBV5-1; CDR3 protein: CASSLDEGEQFF; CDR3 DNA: TGCGCCAGCAGCTTGGATGAGGGTGAGCAGTTCTTC
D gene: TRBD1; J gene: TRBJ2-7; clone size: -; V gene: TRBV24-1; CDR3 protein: CATSDSGQGRQYF; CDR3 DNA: TGTGCCACCAGTGACTCCGGACAGGGAAGGCAGTACTTC
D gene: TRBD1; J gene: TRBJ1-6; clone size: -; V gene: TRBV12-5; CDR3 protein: CASGTPGGSALHF; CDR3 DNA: TGTGCTAGTGGGACTCCAGGGGGCTCAGCCCTCCACTTT
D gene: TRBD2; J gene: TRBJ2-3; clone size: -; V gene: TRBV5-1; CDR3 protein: CASSSGGGDTQYF; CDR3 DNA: TGCGCCAGCAGCTCGGGGGGAGGAGATACGCAGTATTTT
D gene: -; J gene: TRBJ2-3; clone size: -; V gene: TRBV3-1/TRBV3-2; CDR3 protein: CASSHTSRGALTDTQYF; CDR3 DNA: TGTGCCAGCAGCCACACCTCTCGGGGGGCCCTCACAGATACGCAGTATTTT